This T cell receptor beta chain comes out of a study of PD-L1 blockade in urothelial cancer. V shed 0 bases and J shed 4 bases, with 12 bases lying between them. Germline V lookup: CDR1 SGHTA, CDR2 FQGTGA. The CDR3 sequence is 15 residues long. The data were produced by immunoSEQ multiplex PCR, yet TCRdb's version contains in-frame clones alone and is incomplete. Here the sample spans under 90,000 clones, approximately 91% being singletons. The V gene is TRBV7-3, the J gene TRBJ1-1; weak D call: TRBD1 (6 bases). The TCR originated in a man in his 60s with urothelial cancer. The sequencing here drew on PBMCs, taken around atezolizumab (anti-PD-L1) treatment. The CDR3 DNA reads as TGTGCCAGCAGCTTAACGGCAGGGGCTCCCACTGAAGCTTTCTTT. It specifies CASSLTAGAPTEAFF.